The next 29 T cell receptor beta chains were all read from a single sample in a study of T-cell reconstitution after alpha-beta-depleted transplantation in children. Researchers prepared the TCRbeta library using unique molecular identifiers, the study reports. A single record per CDR3 protein comes from TCRdb applying MiXCR to the PCR reads. This table holds under 250,000 distinct CDR3 sequences, roughly 25% found once. This specimen was PBMCs, mostly from graft donor cells, taken 360 days after TCRalphabeta/CD19-depleted stem cell transplant. These receptors were taken from a female patient aged 2-10 years who had a stem cell transplant for congenital amegakaryocytic thrombocytopenia, so the T cells may come from the graft donor.

The V gene is TRBV5-4, the J gene TRBJ2-5; 8 nucleotides align to TRBD2. Germline V gene lookup returns CDR1 SGHNT and CDR2 YYREEE (reference sequence). The length of the CDR3 is 13 residues. The J segment lost 2 bases and the V segment lost 4 bases, leaving 1 base of the junction unmatched. This CDR3 reads CASSRGGQETQYF. The CDR3, as DNA: TGTGCCAGCAGCCGGGGGGGACAAGAGACCCAGTACTTC.

This clonotype was counted between two and nine times. The CDR3 spells CATSRDHRPMQQETQYF. DNA of the CDR3: TGTGCCACCAGCAGAGATCACAGGCCTATGCAACAAGAGACCCAGTACTTC. The genes are TRBV15 and TRBJ2-5, with D maybe TRBD1 (5 bases). V was cut by 0 bases and J by 2 bases, with 16 bases left in between. The CDR3 is made up of 17 amino acids. Germline CDR1 and CDR2: LNHNV and YYDKDF (reference sequence).

This clonotype has more than one count but fewer than ten. This chain connects TRBV2 to TRBJ1-1, with D hard to call. The V end was cut by 6 bases, the J end by 4 bases, with 15 bases between. CDR1 and CDR2 from the germline V gene are SNHLY and FYNNEI. The CDR3 is 14 amino acids. CDR3 sequence reads: CASSQQVEATEAFF. CDR3 bases: TGTGCCAGCAGCCAACAAGTGGAGGCCACTGAAGCTTTCTTT.

This clonotype was counted ten times or more. V and J are TRBV29-1 and TRBJ1-4; D might be TRBD1 (5 bases). V lost 5 bases to trimming and J lost 3 bases, with 13 bases between them. The germline V gene encodes CDR1 SQVTM and CDR2 ANQGSEA. CDR3 length equals 14 residues. The CDR3 region has the DNA TGCAGCGTTCTTGAGGGACCGTCTAATGAAAAACTGTTTTTT. Translation: CSVLEGPSNEKLFF.

The chain has TRBV5-1 and TRBJ2-5, with D uncertain. CDR3 length: 13 amino acids. V gave up 3 bases and J gave up 3 bases, with 9 bases separating them. Germline V gene data show CDR1 as SGHRS and CDR2 as YFSETQ. In DNA form, the CDR3 reads TGCGCCAGCAGCTCCCTTGCAAAAGAGACCCAGTACTTC. Its protein is CASSSLAKETQYF.

This chain links TRBV10-3 with TRBJ2-5, with TRBD1 as a possible D gene (6 bases). Trimming took off 2 bases at V and 1 base at J, with 8 bases between the two ends. This CDR3 is built from 14 residues. The V gene's germline CDR1 is ENHRY and CDR2 SYGVKD. The CDR3 coding sequence is TGTGCCATCAGTGAGACAGGGACCCAAGAGACCCAGTACTTC. This gives the protein CAISETGTQETQYF.

The J gene is TRBJ2-7, the V gene TRBV18, with TRBD1 matching over 8 bases. Looked up from germline, CDR1 is KGHSH and CDR2 is LQKENI. V was clipped by 6 bases and J by 2 bases; unmatched bases: 6. The CDR3 length is 14 residues. The CDR3 loop reads CASSDRVFPYEQYF. The CDR3, as DNA: TGTGCCAGCTCGGACAGGGTGTTTCCCTACGAGCAGTACTTC.

This clonotype appeared a few times. V and J are TRBV4-3 and TRBJ2-7; perhaps TRBD2 as D (5 bases). This CDR3 comprises 15 residues. Germline CDR1 and CDR2: LGHNA and YSLEER. The ends were cut back, 4 bases at V and 2 bases at J, with 15 bases in the middle. Written as DNA, the CDR3 is TGCGCCAGCAGCCCCGGGGTAGACGAGACCTACGAGCAGTACTTC. It is translated as CASSPGVDETYEQYF.

The V and J genes are TRBV5-5 and TRBJ2-4, with D possibly TRBD2 on 6 matching bases. Deletions cut 0 bases from V and 3 bases from J, with 7 bases between. This CDR3 contains 14 residues. CDR1 is SGHKS, CDR2 YYEKEE, per germline (reference sequence). The CDR3 sequence is CASSLAGGKNIQYF. The CDR3 bases are TGTGCCAGCAGCTTGGCCGGGGGCAAAAACATTCAGTACTTC.

This clonotype has a handful of counts. This chain uses TRBV27 with TRBJ2-3; D possibly matches TRBD1 or TRBD2 (6 bases each). Germline V CDR1 and CDR2: MNHEY, SMNVEV (reference sequence). The CDR3 runs to 17 residues. V was shortened by 8 bases and J by 2 bases, with 23 bases between the two germline ends. DNA of the CDR3: TGTGCCAGCGCCCCCGGCCGGGGGCTTTCCTTCACAGATACGCAGTATTTT. The encoded protein is CASAPGRGLSFTDTQYF.

This clonotype was seen a few times. The V call is TRBV5-1, the J call TRBJ2-7, with 9 bases lining up with TRBD1. This CDR3 region has 14 residues. Germline V gene data show CDR1 as SGHRS and CDR2 as YFSETQ. V was clipped by 4 bases and J by 2 bases; unmatched bases: 4. CDR3 loop: CASSEQGAAYEQYF. CDR3 coding DNA: TGCGCCAGCAGCGAACAGGGGGCCGCCTACGAGCAGTACTTC.

This chain joins TRBV28 and TRBJ1-5; D not certain. There are 13 residues in the CDR3. Germline V gene lookup returns CDR1 MDHEN and CDR2 SYDVKM. V gave up 2 bases and J gave up 9 bases, with 11 bases separating them. As DNA, the CDR3 is TGTGCCAGCAGTTTAAGGGAAAGCGGGCCCCAGCATTTT. It specifies CASSLRESGPQHF.

The rearrangement joins TRBV30 to TRBJ2-3; perhaps D is TRBD1 or TRBD2 (5 bases each). The CDR3 has 13 residues. Germline-derived CDR1 and CDR2 are GTSNPN and SVGIG (reference sequence). With 5 bases removed from V and 6 bases from J, the gap between germline ends came to 15 bases. Here the CDR3 reads CAWEGRGVDTQYF. In nucleotides, the CDR3 is TGTGCCTGGGAAGGTAGAGGGGTTGATACGCAGTATTTT.

The chain combines TRBV18 with TRBJ1-2; a weak D match, TRBD1 (5 bases). V lost 4 bases and J 6 bases, leaving 9 bases between the germline ends. Per germline, CDR1 KGHSH and CDR2 LQKENI. CDR3 length: 12 residues. The CDR3 region is CASSRTTDGYTF. For the CDR3, the DNA is TGTGCCAGCTCACGAACGACAGATGGCTACACCTTC.

This clonotype was recorded many times. This sequence joins TRBV5-6 and TRBJ2-3; perhaps TRBD1 as D (5 bases). The CDR3 sequence is 15 residues long. Per the germline V gene, CDR1 is SGHDT and CDR2 is YYEEEE. V lost 1 base and J lost 6, with 15 bases in between. CDR3 DNA: TGTGCCAGCAGCTTGTACCTTAGGGGCTCGGATACGCAGTATTTT. It specifies CASSLYLRGSDTQYF.

This clonotype was counted between two and nine times. The chain joins TRBV3-1 to TRBJ2-1; the D gene is possibly TRBD1 (5 bases). Germline V CDR1 and CDR2: LGHDT, YNNKEL (reference sequence). Trimming left V 2 bases short and J 4 bases short, with 12 bases between. This CDR3 region has 15 residues. Here the CDR3 reads CASSQQQVSYNEQFF. CDR3 nucleotide sequence: TGTGCCAGCAGCCAACAACAGGTTTCATACAATGAGCAGTTCTTC.

This chain connects TRBV4-3 to TRBJ2-3, with 8 bases identical to TRBD2. The CDR3 totals 17 residues. Per germline, CDR1 LGHNA and CDR2 YSLEER. The junction had 7 bases not matched to a gene; V was cut back by 0 bases and J by 2 bases. The CDR3 DNA follows: TGCGCCAGCAGCCAAGATCCACCCGGGAGGGCCACAGATACGCAGTATTTT. It yields the protein CASSQDPPGRATDTQYF.

V gene TRBV29-1 combines with J gene TRBJ1-2; no firm D call. The CDR3 is 12 residues long. In germline, CDR1 is SQVTM, CDR2 ANQGSEA. CDR3 DNA sequence: TGCAGTGTAAAGGTTTGGACTTATGGCTACACCTTC. Protein sequence: CSVKVWTYGYTF.

The chain employs TRBV28 and TRBJ1-3; D unresolved. Germline lookup yields CDR1 MDHEN and CDR2 SYDVKM. Trimming shortened V by 11 bases and J by 4 bases, and 15 bases separated the two germline ends. The CDR3 is 13 amino acids. The chain's CDR3 is CASRQVAGNTIYF. In nucleotides, the CDR3 is TGTGCCTCTCGGCAGGTTGCGGGAAACACCATATATTTT.

The rearrangement uses TRBV11-2 and TRBJ2-7, with D perhaps matching TRBD2 (5 bases). V lost 5 bases and J lost 6, with 17 bases in between. The germline V gene has CDR1 SGHAT and CDR2 FQNNGV. The length of the CDR3 is 14 residues. The CDR3 DNA reads as TGTGCCAGCAGCACCCCGCGGCTCGGGGTCGAGCAGTACTTC. Protein: CASSTPRLGVEQYF.

The table lists this clonotype with a few counts. This sequence joins TRBV5-1 and TRBJ2-2; possibly TRBD2 for D (5 bases). The CDR3 extends over 14 amino acids. V gave up 2 bases and J gave up 5 bases, with 10 bases separating them. The germline V gene has CDR1 SGHRS and CDR2 YFSETQ. The DNA for the CDR3 is TGCGCCAGCAGCTTTTTCGGAGGAACCGGGGAGCTGTTTTTT. Translated: CASSFFGGTGELFF.

This sequence joins TRBV30 and TRBJ2-1; D is possibly TRBD1 (6 bases). Germline CDR1 reads GTSNPN; CDR2 reads SVGIG (reference sequence). Trimming removed 5 bases at V and 9 bases at J, with 20 bases between. There are 14 residues in the CDR3. The CDR3 region has the DNA TGTGCCTGGGGATGGGACACCTCTCTGGGTGAGCAGTTCTTC. It specifies CAWGWDTSLGEQFF.

There are a few counts of this clonotype. The genes are TRBV29-1 and TRBJ2-5; 7 bases match TRBD2. Germline values: CDR1 SQVTM, CDR2 ANQGSEA. V lost 4 bases and J lost 2; bases outside the gene matches: 7. The CDR3 has 14 residues. In DNA, the CDR3 is TGCAGCGTTGCGCGGGAGTCTATTCAAGAGACCCAGTACTTC. Translating gives CSVARESIQETQYF.

This sequence joins TRBV30 and TRBJ2-7; perhaps TRBD1 as D (6 bases). Trimming stripped 2 bases from V and 3 bases from J, with 14 bases between. The germline V gene has CDR1 GTSNPN and CDR2 SVGIG (reference sequence). This CDR3 contains 14 residues. The CDR3 here is CAWSLLDSFYEQYF. The CDR3, as DNA: TGTGCCTGGAGTCTCTTGGACAGCTTCTACGAGCAGTACTTC.

This clonotype was found many times. The rearrangement joins TRBV28 to TRBJ2-4, with 9 bases lining up with TRBD2. CDR3 length equals 15 residues. V lost 5 bases, J lost 1 base, and 3 bases stayed unmatched. Germline CDR1 MDHEN, CDR2 SYDVKM. In nucleotides, the CDR3 is TGTGCCAGCAGTAGGACTAGCGTGGCCAAAAACATTCAGTACTTC. Protein product: CASSRTSVAKNIQYF.

This clonotype turned up a few times. The chain combines TRBV12-3 or TRBV12-4 with TRBJ2-5; 8 bases fit TRBD1. The CDR3 is made up of 17 amino acids. V lost 5 bases and J lost 4; bases outside the gene matches: 15. CDR3 in DNA: TGTGCCAGCAGTCTCCTATCCGGACAGGGAAGAAGAGAGACCCAGTACTTC. Its translation is CASSLLSGQGRRETQYF.

The J gene is TRBJ2-7, the V gene TRBV24-1; D is unresolved. Trimming removed 0 bases at V and 7 bases at J, with 6 bases between. The CDR3 sequence is 12 residues long. From germline, CDR1 is KGHDR and CDR2 SFDVKD. For the CDR3, the DNA is TGTGCCACCAGTGATTTGAGTGGGGAGCAGTACTTC. As protein: CATSDLSGEQYF.

This clonotype was observed a handful of times. This chain connects TRBV4-1 to TRBJ2-7; D remains ambiguous. Germline V gene lookup returns CDR1 MGHRA and CDR2 YSYEKL. The CDR3 consists of 16 residues. The V gene lost 3 bases and the J gene lost 5 bases, with 20 bases spanning the gap. Here the CDR3 reads CASSQSPQLGADEQYF. The CDR3 coding sequence is TGCGCCAGCAGCCAGTCGCCCCAGTTGGGCGCTGACGAGCAGTACTTC.

This clonotype was found a few times. The J gene is TRBJ2-4, the V gene TRBV4-3; D is ambiguous. The V end was cut by 0 bases, the J end by 0 bases, with 18 bases between. The CDR3 consists of 19 residues. Germline V gene lookup returns CDR1 LGHNA and CDR2 YSLEER. The CDR3 region has the DNA TGCGCCAGCAGCCAAGATTTCTCGTCTGGGGTTAAAGCCAAAAACATTCAGTACTTC. Its protein is CASSQDFSSGVKAKNIQYF.